The TCR beta chain under discussion was sequenced for a study of CD8 T cells in ankylosing spondylitis. This clonotype came up a few times. Between the trimmed V and J ends, which lost 3 bases and 6 bases, there was a span of 8 bases. The CDR3 consists of 12 residues. TCRdb redid the calling of the 5' RACE reads with MiXCR, one entry per CDR3 protein. In the table there are about 160,000 distinct CDR3 sequences, around 17% of which are singletons. Source material: blood, either unsorted or a sorted T cell fraction (not recorded which). The V and J genes are TRBV12-3 or TRBV12-4 and TRBJ1-2; unclear D gene. This TCR derives from a male donor with ankylosing spondylitis or in good health (not recorded which). The CDR3 nucleotides are TGTGCCAGCAGTTTGACAAACCATGGCTACACCTTC. It translates to CASSLTNHGYTF.